This T cell receptor beta chain was retrieved from a study of vaccination effects on CD4 cells after COVID-19. Study overall: Each well held 2 million to 2.5 million PBMC cultured with roughly 10 ug/ml peptides and around 11 IU/ml IL-2. Broader study findings: At late timepoints after vaccination, vaccine- and infection-induced clones shrank markedly.

Data came from immunoSEQ multiplex PCR; TCRdb stores just in-frame clones and leaves some out. The repertoire holds roughly 50,000 clones, 65% to 80% seen once, with roughly 5.1% in the top ten. This clone has more than one count but fewer than ten. As yet, its antigen is unknown. With nine to eleven days of culture completed, CD4+ T cells were isolated. The study found no prior SARS-CoV-2 infection in the vaccine recipients, who tested negative for nucleocapsid antibodies. Cultures had half their medium replaced with IL-2 medium on days 3 and 7. Trimming stripped 7 bases from V and 0 bases from J, with 9 bases between. Germline V lookup: CDR1 MDHEN, CDR2 SYDVKM. This CDR3 is 14 amino acids long.

The chain employs TRBV28 and TRBJ2-2, with D maybe TRBD1 (6 bases). The sequencing used CD4+ T cells from PBMCs cultured without peptide, collected before COVID-19 vaccination. The sequence was obtained from a human donor who received a COVID-19 vaccine. CDR3 DNA sequence: TGTGCCAGCATCACAGGGACGAACACCGGGGAGCTGTTTTTT. Translating it yields CASITGTNTGELFF.